This T cell receptor beta chain is from a study of cytomegalovirus exposure and HLA in healthy donors. Across the whole study: Within an early data release were tens of millions of unique TCRs drawn from HLA-typed donors.

Deletions cut 7 bases from V and 1 base from J, with 14 bases between. The CDR3 contains 15 residues. Germline lookup yields CDR1 MNHNS and CDR2 SASEGT. The PCR used 60 Vbeta and 13 Jbeta primers. Here immunoSEQ multiplex PCR was the method, and the copy in TCRdb shows in-frame clones only, minus some. The sample carries some 150,000 clones, 76% recorded once. Comment on this clone: The antigen remains unidentified.

Points from the study as a whole: Using a false discovery rate of 0.05, a later analysis showed that approximately 16,000 TCR beta sequences were associated with HLA alleles. More clonal expansion characterized HLA-associated TCR beta chains than equally common others in a later analysis. TCR beta V segments were, for the most part, productive about 87% or about 30% of the time in an earlier analysis.

The TCR comes from a woman in her thirties or forties in good health and CMV-seronegative. The specimen was PBMCs. The J gene is TRBJ1-5, the V gene TRBV6-1, with D unclear. The CDR3 region has the DNA TGTGCCAGCACTATAGACGGGTGGAGCAATCAGCCCCAGCATTTT. Encoded protein: CASTIDGWSNQPQHF.